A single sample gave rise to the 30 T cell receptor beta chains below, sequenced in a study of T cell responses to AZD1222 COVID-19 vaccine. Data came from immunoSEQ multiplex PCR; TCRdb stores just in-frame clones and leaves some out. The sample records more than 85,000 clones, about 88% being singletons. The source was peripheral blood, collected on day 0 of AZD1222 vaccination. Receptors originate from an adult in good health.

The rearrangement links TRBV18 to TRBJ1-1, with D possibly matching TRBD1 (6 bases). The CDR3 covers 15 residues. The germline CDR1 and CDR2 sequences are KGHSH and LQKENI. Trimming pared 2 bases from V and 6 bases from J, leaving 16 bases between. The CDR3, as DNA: TGTGCCAGCTCACCAGTAAGGACGGGGGGCGCTGAAGCTTTCTTT. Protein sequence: CASSPVRTGGAEAFF. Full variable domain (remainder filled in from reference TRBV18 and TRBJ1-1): NAGVMQNPRHLVRRRGQEARLRCSPMKGHSHVYWYRQLPEEGLKFMVYLQKENIIDESGMPKERFSAEFPKEGPSILRIQQVVRGDSAAYFCASSPVRTGGAEAFFGQGTRLTVV.

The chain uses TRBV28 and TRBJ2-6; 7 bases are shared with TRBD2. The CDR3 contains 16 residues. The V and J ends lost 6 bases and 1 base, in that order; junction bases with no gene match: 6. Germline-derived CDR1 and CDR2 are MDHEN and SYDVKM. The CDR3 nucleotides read TGTGCCAGCAGGCCCATGGGGGGGTCTGGGGCCAACGTCCTGACTTTC. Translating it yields CASRPMGGSGANVLTF.

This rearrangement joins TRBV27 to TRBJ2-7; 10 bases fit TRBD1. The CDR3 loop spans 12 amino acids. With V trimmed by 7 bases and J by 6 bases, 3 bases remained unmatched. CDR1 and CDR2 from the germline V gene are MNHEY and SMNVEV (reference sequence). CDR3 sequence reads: CASTTGGGEQYF. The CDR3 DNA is TGTGCCAGCACGACAGGGGGCGGCGAGCAGTACTTC.

The CDR3 DNA sequence: TGTGCCAGCAGCTTTTCAGGGCCCTACGAGCAGTACTTC. This translates into CASSFSGPYEQYF. The chain joins TRBV7-9 to TRBJ2-7; D is possibly TRBD1 (5 bases). Germline V gives CDR1 SEHNR, CDR2 FQNEAQ (reference sequence). The CDR3 is 13 amino acids. Trimming shortened V by 3 bases and J by 2 bases, and 8 bases separated the two germline ends.

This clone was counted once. CDR3 nucleotides: TGCAGCGTTGCGGGGACGGTGAACACTGAAGCTTTCTTT. Protein sequence: CSVAGTVNTEAFF. J is TRBJ1-1 and V is TRBV29-1, with a possible D match to TRBD1 (5 bases). The germline V gene encodes CDR1 SQVTM and CDR2 ANQGSEA. The CDR3 extends over 13 amino acids. V was shortened by 4 bases and J by 0 bases, with 9 bases between the two germline ends.

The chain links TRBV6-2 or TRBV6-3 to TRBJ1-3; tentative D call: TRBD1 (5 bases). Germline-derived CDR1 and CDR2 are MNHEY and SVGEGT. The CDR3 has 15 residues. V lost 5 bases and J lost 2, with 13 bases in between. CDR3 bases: TGTGCCAGCAGTGCCTCTACAGGAACTGGAAACACCATATATTTT. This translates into CASSASTGTGNTIYF.

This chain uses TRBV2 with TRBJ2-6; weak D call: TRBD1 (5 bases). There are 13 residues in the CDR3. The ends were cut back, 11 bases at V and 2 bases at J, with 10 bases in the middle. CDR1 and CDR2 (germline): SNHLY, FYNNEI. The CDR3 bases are TGTGCCTGGGGCAGGGCTGGGGCCAACGTCCTGACTTTC. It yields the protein CAWGRAGANVLTF. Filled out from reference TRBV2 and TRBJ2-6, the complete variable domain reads EPEVTQTPSHQVTQMGQEVILRCVPISNHLYFYWYRQILGQKVEFLVSFYNNEISEKSEIFDDQFSVERPDGSNFTLKIRSTKLEDSAMYFCAWGRAGANVLTFGAGSRLTVL.

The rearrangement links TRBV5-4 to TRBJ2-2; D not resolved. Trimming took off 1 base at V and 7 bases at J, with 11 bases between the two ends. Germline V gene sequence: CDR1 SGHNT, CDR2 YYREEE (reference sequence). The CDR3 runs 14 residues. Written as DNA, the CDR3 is TGTGCCAGCAGCTTGATGGCCCAGGACGGGGAGCTGTTTTTT. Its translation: CASSLMAQDGELFF.

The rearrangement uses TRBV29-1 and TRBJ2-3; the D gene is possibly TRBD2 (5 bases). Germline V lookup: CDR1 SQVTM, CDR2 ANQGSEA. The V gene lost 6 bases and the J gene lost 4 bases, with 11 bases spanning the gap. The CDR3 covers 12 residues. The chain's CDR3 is CSVRRGPDTQYF. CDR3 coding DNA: TGCAGCGTGCGAAGAGGGCCAGATACGCAGTATTTT.

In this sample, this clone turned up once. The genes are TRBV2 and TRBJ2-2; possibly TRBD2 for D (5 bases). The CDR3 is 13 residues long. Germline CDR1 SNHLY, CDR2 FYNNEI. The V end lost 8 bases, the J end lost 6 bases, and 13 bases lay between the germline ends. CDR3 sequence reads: CASERQKAGELFF. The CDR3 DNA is TGTGCCAGCGAGCGGCAGAAGGCCGGGGAGCTGTTTTTT.

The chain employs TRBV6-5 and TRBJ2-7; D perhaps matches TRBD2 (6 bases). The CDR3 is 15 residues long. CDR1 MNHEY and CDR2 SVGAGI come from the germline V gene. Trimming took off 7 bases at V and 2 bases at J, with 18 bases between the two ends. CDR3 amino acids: CASKTGVSRPYEQYF. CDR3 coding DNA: TGTGCCAGCAAAACGGGGGTATCTCGCCCCTACGAGCAGTACTTC.

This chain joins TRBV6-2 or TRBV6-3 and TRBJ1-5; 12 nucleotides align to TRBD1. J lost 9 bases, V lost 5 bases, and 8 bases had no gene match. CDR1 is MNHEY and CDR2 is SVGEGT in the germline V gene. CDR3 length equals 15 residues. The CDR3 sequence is CASSARDRGQGPQHF. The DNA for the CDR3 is TGTGCCAGCAGTGCCCGGGACAGGGGGCAAGGGCCCCAGCATTTT.

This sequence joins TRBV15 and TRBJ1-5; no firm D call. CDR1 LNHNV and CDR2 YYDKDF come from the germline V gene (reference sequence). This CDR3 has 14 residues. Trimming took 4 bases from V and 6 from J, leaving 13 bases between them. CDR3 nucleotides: TGTGCCACCAGCACATACGGGTTCACTCAGCCCCAGCATTTT. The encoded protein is CATSTYGFTQPQHF.

The CDR3 DNA is TGTGCCAGTAGGAGCGGGGTCGGTACCGGGGAGCTGTTTTTT. This encodes CASRSGVGTGELFF. This chain joins TRBV19 and TRBJ2-2, with 7 bases lining up with TRBD2. The CDR3 is made up of 14 amino acids. Germline assignment: CDR1 LNHDA and CDR2 SQIVND (reference sequence). With V trimmed by 6 bases and J by 5 bases, 6 bases remained unmatched.

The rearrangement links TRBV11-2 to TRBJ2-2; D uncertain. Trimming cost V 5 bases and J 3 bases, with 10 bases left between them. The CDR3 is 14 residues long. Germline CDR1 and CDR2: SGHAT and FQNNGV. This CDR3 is CASSPSQYTGELFF. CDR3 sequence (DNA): TGTGCCAGCAGCCCCTCACAGTACACCGGGGAGCTGTTTTTT.

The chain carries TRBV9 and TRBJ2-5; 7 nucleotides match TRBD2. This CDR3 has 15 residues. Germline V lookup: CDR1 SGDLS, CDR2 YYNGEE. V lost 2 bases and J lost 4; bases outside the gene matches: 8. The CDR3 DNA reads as TGTGCCAGCAGCGTGGGAGACCCGGGAGGAGAGACCCAGTACTTC. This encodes CASSVGDPGGETQYF. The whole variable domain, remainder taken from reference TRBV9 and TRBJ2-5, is DSGVTQTPKHLITATGQRVTLRCSPRSGDLSVYWYQQSLDQGLQFLIQYYNGEERAKGNILERFSAQQFPDLHSELNLSSLELGDSALYFCASSVGDPGGETQYFGPGTRLLVL.

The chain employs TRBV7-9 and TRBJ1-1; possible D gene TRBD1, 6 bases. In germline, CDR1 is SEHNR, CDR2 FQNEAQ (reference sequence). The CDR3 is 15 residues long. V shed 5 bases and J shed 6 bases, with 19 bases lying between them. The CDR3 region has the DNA TGTGCCAGCAGCCCCTCAGGGGTCACAGGATCTGAAGCTTTCTTT. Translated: CASSPSGVTGSEAFF.

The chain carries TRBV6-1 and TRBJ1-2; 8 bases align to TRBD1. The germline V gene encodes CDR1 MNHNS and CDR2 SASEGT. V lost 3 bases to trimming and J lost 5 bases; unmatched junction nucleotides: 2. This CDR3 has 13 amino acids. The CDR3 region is CASSDGDRYGYTF. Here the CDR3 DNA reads TGTGCCAGCAGTGATGGGGACAGGTATGGCTACACCTTC.

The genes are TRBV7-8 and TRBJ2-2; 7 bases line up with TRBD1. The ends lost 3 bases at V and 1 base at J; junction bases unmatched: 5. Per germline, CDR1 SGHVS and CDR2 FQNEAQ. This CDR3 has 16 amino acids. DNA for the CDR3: TGTGCCAGCAGCTTTGCCAGGACAGGGAACACCGGGGAGCTGTTTTTT. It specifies CASSFARTGNTGELFF.

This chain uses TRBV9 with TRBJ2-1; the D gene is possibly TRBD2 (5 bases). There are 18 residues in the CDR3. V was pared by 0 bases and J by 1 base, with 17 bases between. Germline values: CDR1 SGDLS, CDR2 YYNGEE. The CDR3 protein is CASSVEVVGVASYNEQFF. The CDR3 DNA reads TGTGCCAGCAGCGTAGAAGTTGTCGGGGTTGCGTCCTACAATGAGCAGTTCTTC.

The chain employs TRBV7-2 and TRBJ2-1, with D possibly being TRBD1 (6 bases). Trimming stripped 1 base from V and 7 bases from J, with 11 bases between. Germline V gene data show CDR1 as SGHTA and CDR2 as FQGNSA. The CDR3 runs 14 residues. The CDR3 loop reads CASSLVRGSNEQFF. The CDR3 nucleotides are TGTGCCAGCAGCTTAGTTAGGGGGTCTAATGAGCAGTTCTTC.

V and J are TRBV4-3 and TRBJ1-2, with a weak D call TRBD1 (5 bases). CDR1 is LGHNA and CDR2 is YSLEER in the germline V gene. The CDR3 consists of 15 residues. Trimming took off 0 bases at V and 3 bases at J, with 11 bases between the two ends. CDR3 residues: CASSQDALGDYGYTF. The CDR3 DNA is TGCGCCAGCAGCCAAGACGCATTGGGGGACTATGGCTACACCTTC.

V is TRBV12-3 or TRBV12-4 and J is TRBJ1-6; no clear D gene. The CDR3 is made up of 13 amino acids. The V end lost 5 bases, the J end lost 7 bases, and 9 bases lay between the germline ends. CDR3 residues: CASSLRRNSPLHF. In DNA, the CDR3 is TGTGCCAGCAGTCTCAGGAGAAATTCACCCCTCCACTTT.

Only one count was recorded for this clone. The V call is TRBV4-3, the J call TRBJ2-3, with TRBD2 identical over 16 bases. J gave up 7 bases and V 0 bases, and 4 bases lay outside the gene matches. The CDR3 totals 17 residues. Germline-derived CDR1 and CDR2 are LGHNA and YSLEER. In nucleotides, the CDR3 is TGCGCCAGCAGCCAAGAGGGGACTAGCGGGAGGGGTAATACGCAGTATTTT. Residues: CASSQEGTSGRGNTQYF.

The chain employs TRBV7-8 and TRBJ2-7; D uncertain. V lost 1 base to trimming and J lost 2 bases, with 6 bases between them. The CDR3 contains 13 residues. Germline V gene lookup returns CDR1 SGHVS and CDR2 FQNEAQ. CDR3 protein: CASSLDSPYEQYF. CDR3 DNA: TGTGCCAGCAGCTTAGACAGCCCCTACGAGCAGTACTTC.

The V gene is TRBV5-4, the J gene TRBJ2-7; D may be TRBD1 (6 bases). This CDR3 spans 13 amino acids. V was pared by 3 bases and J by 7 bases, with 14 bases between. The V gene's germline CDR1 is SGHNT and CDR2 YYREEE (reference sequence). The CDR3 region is CASSSRTVREQYF. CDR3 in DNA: TGTGCCAGCAGCTCGAGGACAGTGAGGGAGCAGTACTTC.

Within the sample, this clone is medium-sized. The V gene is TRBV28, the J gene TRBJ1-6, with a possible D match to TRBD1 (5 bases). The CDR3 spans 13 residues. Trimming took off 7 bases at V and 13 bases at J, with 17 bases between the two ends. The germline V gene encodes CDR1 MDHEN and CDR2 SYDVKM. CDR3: CASILRGLGPLHF. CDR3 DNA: TGTGCCAGCATCTTGAGGGGTTTGGGGCCCCTCCACTTT.

CDR3 in DNA: TGTGCCAGCAGTTTTACAGGGGGCACCGGGGAGCTGTTTTTT. This encodes CASSFTGGTGELFF. V gene TRBV2 combines with J gene TRBJ2-2; 8 bases align to TRBD1. There are 14 residues in the CDR3. V gave up 5 bases and J gave up 4 bases; unmatched junction bases: 3. CDR1 SNHLY and CDR2 FYNNEI come from the germline V gene.

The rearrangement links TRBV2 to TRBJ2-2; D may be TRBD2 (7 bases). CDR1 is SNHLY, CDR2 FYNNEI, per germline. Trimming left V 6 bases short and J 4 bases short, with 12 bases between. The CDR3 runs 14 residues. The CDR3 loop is CASRGGAITGELFF. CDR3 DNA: TGTGCCAGCAGAGGGGGGGCGATCACCGGGGAGCTGTTTTTT. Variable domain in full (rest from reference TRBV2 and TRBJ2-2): EPEVTQTPSHQVTQMGQEVILRCVPISNHLYFYWYRQILGQKVEFLVSFYNNEISEKSEIFDDQFSVERPDGSNFTLKIRSTKLEDSAMYFCASRGGAITGELFFGEGSRLTVL.

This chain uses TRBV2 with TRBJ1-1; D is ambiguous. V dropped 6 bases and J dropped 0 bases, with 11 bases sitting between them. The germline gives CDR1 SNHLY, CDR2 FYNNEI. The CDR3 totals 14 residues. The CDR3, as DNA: TGTGCCAGCAGAAACAGAGTTTTGAACACTGAAGCTTTCTTT. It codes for CASRNRVLNTEAFF.